A selection of T cell receptor beta chains follows, all from one sample in a study of vaccination and CD4 T cells after COVID-19. Via MiXCR, TCRdb re-called the PCR reads, giving one row per CDR3 protein. The sample carries about 16,000 distinct CDR3 sequences, 40% to 65% recorded once. These receptors are not linked to any known antigen. Material: CD4+ T cells from blood, cultured in vitro, obtained before SARS-CoV-2 vaccination. The receptors were sampled from a human donor who had recovered from COVID-19. Both conserved end residues are part of each CDR3.

v_call: TRBV12-3/TRBV12-4; j_call: TRBJ2-5; cdr3_aa: CASSMTSGSGKTQYF
v_call: TRBV30; j_call: TRBJ1-2; cdr3_aa: CAWSGKYNDGYTF
v_call: TRBV28; j_call: TRBJ1-2; cdr3_aa: CASSGTIGTAFYGYTF
v_call: TRBV24-1; j_call: TRBJ2-1; cdr3_aa: CATSDSDFYNEQFF
v_call: TRBV24-1; j_call: TRBJ1-5; cdr3_aa: CATSDPPGQFSFRPQHF
v_call: TRBV7-9; j_call: TRBJ1-3; cdr3_aa: CASSSTGSLADTIYF
v_call: TRBV11-2; j_call: TRBJ2-7; cdr3_aa: CASSPRDYYEQYF
v_call: TRBV5-4; j_call: TRBJ2-5; cdr3_aa: CASSSAGGGETQYF
v_call: TRBV20-1; j_call: TRBJ2-3; cdr3_aa: CSAPGGPGDTQYF
v_call: TRBV10-3; j_call: TRBJ2-1; cdr3_aa: CAISEIAGGSNEQFF
v_call: TRBV6-2/TRBV6-3; j_call: TRBJ2-2; cdr3_aa: CASRTVSGSDTGELFF
v_call: TRBV7-8; j_call: TRBJ2-3; cdr3_aa: CASSLSGRTDTQYF
v_call: TRBV20-1; j_call: TRBJ1-6; cdr3_aa: CSARDRVRQGLSPLHF
v_call: TRBV7-2; j_call: TRBJ1-4; cdr3_aa: CASSPQGQNGEKLFF
v_call: TRBV7-8; j_call: TRBJ2-3; cdr3_aa: CASSITGTSGGEGYF
v_call: TRBV6-1; j_call: TRBJ1-1; cdr3_aa: CAISGPTEAFF
v_call: TRBV20-1; j_call: TRBJ1-3; cdr3_aa: CSARDRQGSSGNTIYF
v_call: TRBV4-3; j_call: TRBJ1-2; cdr3_aa: CASSQDREDYGYTF
v_call: TRBV7-2; j_call: TRBJ2-4; cdr3_aa: CASSLAQSSGGAIQYF
v_call: TRBV6-1; j_call: TRBJ2-1; cdr3_aa: CASSGTSGGPNEQFF
v_call: TRBV6-4; j_call: TRBJ2-3; cdr3_aa: CASRAQGGPGGSTDTQYF
v_call: TRBV20-1; j_call: TRBJ1-1; cdr3_aa: CSARDRGRLHAFF
v_call: TRBV27; j_call: TRBJ1-6; cdr3_aa: CASSFSTGEAPLHF
v_call: TRBV20-1; j_call: TRBJ2-5; cdr3_aa: CSARDSAGETQYF
v_call: TRBV5-4; j_call: TRBJ2-2; cdr3_aa: CASSFRGDNTGELFF
v_call: TRBV18; j_call: TRBJ1-1; cdr3_aa: CASSPPMGTEAFF
v_call: TRBV6-1; j_call: TRBJ2-3; cdr3_aa: CASSPMYTDTQYF
v_call: TRBV19; j_call: TRBJ2-7; cdr3_aa: CASSRSQGESEQYF
v_call: TRBV19; j_call: TRBJ1-2; cdr3_aa: CASSSSFGGRNGYTF
v_call: TRBV28; j_call: TRBJ1-2; cdr3_aa: CASSSDRNGYTF
v_call: TRBV7-2; j_call: TRBJ1-5; cdr3_aa: CASSLVGGPQPQHF
v_call: TRBV7-8; j_call: TRBJ2-5; cdr3_aa: CASSGGTGRQETQYF
v_call: TRBV27; j_call: TRBJ2-3; cdr3_aa: CASRETSGNSGTDTQYF
v_call: TRBV25-1; j_call: TRBJ1-1; cdr3_aa: CASHRGTGTNTEAFF
v_call: TRBV6-2/TRBV6-3; j_call: TRBJ1-2; cdr3_aa: CASSYMDGYTF
v_call: TRBV6-2/TRBV6-3; j_call: TRBJ1-1; cdr3_aa: CATRDRIETTEAFF
v_call: TRBV4-1; j_call: TRBJ1-6; cdr3_aa: CASSQDLGQGTSPLHF
v_call: TRBV2; j_call: TRBJ2-7; cdr3_aa: CASSQDITYEQYF
v_call: TRBV6-4; j_call: TRBJ1-5; cdr3_aa: CASSDRVRGTEYSNQPQHF
v_call: TRBV14; j_call: TRBJ1-2; cdr3_aa: CASSLWAGTGVYGYTF
v_call: TRBV14; j_call: TRBJ1-1; cdr3_aa: CASSPRTGVIITEAFF
v_call: TRBV20-1; j_call: TRBJ2-3; cdr3_aa: CSASVASGTDTQYF
v_call: TRBV6-1; j_call: TRBJ1-2; cdr3_aa: CASSAGTGSSYGYTF
v_call: TRBV28; j_call: TRBJ2-1; cdr3_aa: CASSLTEDNEQFF
v_call: TRBV15; j_call: TRBJ1-1; cdr3_aa: CATSGELYTEAFF
v_call: TRBV6-1; j_call: TRBJ1-1; cdr3_aa: CASSVGRGNTEAFF
v_call: TRBV5-5; j_call: TRBJ2-7; cdr3_aa: CASSLSRGPSAYEQYF
v_call: TRBV6-1; j_call: TRBJ1-4; cdr3_aa: CASRPGVWDEKLFF
v_call: TRBV20-1; j_call: TRBJ2-4; cdr3_aa: CSASRQPGNIQYF
v_call: TRBV20-1; j_call: TRBJ1-6; cdr3_aa: CSARQTGNAYNSPLHF
v_call: TRBV11-3; j_call: TRBJ2-7; cdr3_aa: CASSALQASEQYF
v_call: TRBV7-2; j_call: TRBJ1-1; cdr3_aa: CASSLPTGLGAFF
v_call: TRBV7-9; j_call: TRBJ1-1; cdr3_aa: CASGGQGNTEAFF
v_call: TRBV6-1; j_call: TRBJ2-1; cdr3_aa: CASSPPYNEQFF